These T cell receptor beta chains were read from a single sample in a study of beta chain features in type 1 diabetes. Profiled with immunoSEQ multiplex PCR; TCRdb holds only in-frame clones, not every one. The repertoire holds about 160,000 clones, around 7.8% seen once, with roughly 1% in the top ten. Specimen: central memory CD4+ T cells from blood. The receptor source for this set is a woman in her 40s with type 1 diabetes. Both conserved end residues are part of each CDR3. A D gene is named only where the DNA matches it firmly. The size of a clone is reported for some rows only, either as once, few or many, or as a class for expanded clones.

TRBJ2-1 TRBD2 TRBV5-6 - CASSLGPASGNEQFF TGTGCCAGCAGCTTGGGACCAGCTAGCGGCAATGAGCAGTTCTTC
TRBJ1-2 - TRBV5-1 - CASSLADSYGYTF TGCGCCAGCAGCTTGGCCGACAGCTATGGCTACACCTTC
TRBJ1-5 TRBD1 TRBV5-4 few CASSLGGGVSNQPQHF TGTGCCAGCAGCTTGGGAGGGGGCGTAAGCAATCAGCCCCAGCATTTT
TRBJ2-7 TRBD1 TRBV15 few CATSRGQGEFPYEQYF TGTGCCACCAGCAGAGGACAGGGCGAATTCCCCTACGAGCAGTACTTC
TRBJ2-7 TRBD1 TRBV4-2 - CASSLGQGGVYEQYF TGTGCCAGCAGCTTGGGACAGGGAGGTGTCTACGAGCAGTACTTC
TRBJ2-7 - TRBV28 few CASSLSGPLNEQYF TGTGCCAGCAGTTTAAGCGGGCCCCTGAACGAGCAGTACTTC
TRBJ1-5 - TRBV29-1 few CSQRNRQEQPQHF TGCAGCCAGCGCAACAGGCAAGAACAGCCCCAGCATTTT
TRBJ1-4 - TRBV7-9 - CASSSYGRGGIEKLFF TGTGCCAGCAGCTCGTACGGGCGAGGAGGAATTGAAAAACTGTTTTTT
TRBJ2-1 - TRBV7-9 few CASSRTIPGSFYNEQFF TGTGCCAGCAGCCGTACAATTCCGGGATCGTTCTACAATGAGCAGTTCTTC
TRBJ2-7 TRBD1 TRBV18 few CASSQVRQGPIYEQYF TGTGCCAGCTCCCAGGTGAGACAGGGCCCCATCTACGAGCAGTACTTC
TRBJ2-5 TRBD1 TRBV27 few CASSGHRGRGETQYF TGTGCCAGCAGTGGTCACAGGGGGCGCGGAGAGACCCAGTACTTC
TRBJ2-1 TRBD2 TRBV7-2 many CASPGTSGISSYNEQFF TGTGCCAGCCCCGGGACTAGCGGTATTAGCTCCTACAATGAGCAGTTCTTC
TRBJ2-2 TRBD2 TRBV28 few CASSPGTSGSGELFF TGTGCCAGCAGCCCCGGGACTAGCGGGAGCGGGGAGCTGTTTTTT
TRBJ1-1 TRBD1 TRBV5-4 few CASSTPGQGAGGAFF TGTGCCAGCAGCACGCCGGGACAGGGGGCAGGCGGAGCTTTCTTT
TRBJ1-5 TRBD1 TRBV7-9 - CASSATGVQPQHF TGTGCCAGCAGCGCGACAGGGGTCCAGCCCCAGCATTTT
TRBJ2-4 TRBD2 TRBV9 few CASSGISGSDIQYF TGTGCCAGCAGCGGGATTAGCGGGAGTGACATTCAGTACTTC
TRBJ2-7 - TRBV29-1 medium-sized CSVGTDEQYF TGCAGCGTTGGTACAGACGAGCAGTACTTC
TRBJ1-2 - TRBV6-5 - CASSYGRGRRFYGYTF TGTGCCAGCAGTTACGGTCGAGGCAGAAGGTTCTATGGCTACACCTTC
TRBJ2-7 TRBD1 TRBV15 few CATSRDRAVFSYEQYF TGTGCCACCTCCCGGGACAGGGCCGTCTTCTCCTACGAGCAGTACTTC
TRBJ2-1 TRBD2 TRBV14 - CASSRGLDNEQFF TGTGCCAGCAGCCGGGGACTAGACAATGAGCAGTTCTTC
TRBJ2-6 TRBD1 TRBV19 few CASSTTGNPGANVLTF TGTGCCAGTAGTACGACAGGGAACCCTGGGGCCAACGTCCTGACTTTC
TRBJ1-5 TRBD1 TRBV28 - CASSTRQGGNQPQHF TGTGCCAGCAGTACCCGACAGGGCGGCAATCAGCCCCAGCATTTT